The 26 T cell receptor beta chains in this list originate from one sample, sequenced in a study of metastatic and nonmetastatic thyroid tumors (dated by TCRdb to 2020 to 2021). The library came from PCR. Sequencing took place on an Illumina HiSeq 4000. In TCRdb, the public reads were trimmed at Q25 with fastp and aligned with MiXCR, with productive beta chains retained. Counted in this sample were approximately 16,000 clones; around 13% of them appeared once. The ten largest clones add up to 25% to 30% of the sample. No patient had received any treatment before thyroid surgery. The sequenced sample was blood. The receptor set was obtained from a female donor with papillary thyroid cancer or a benign thyroid nodule (not recorded which). Some clones in this sample may be carry-over from other donors' samples.

The table lists this clone with many counts. The junction differs from germline at one of its ends, possibly a read error. The chain employs TRBV7-7 and TRBJ2-1, with 13 bases lining up with TRBD2. The CDR3 runs to 16 residues. Germline V gene data show CDR1 as SSHAT and CDR2 as FNYEAQ (reference sequence). CDR3 sequence reads: CASSLGTSGTYNEQFF. CDR3 bases: TGTGCTAGCAGCTTAGGGACTAGCGGGACCTACAATGAGCAGTTCTTC.

This clone was seen at least ten times. Given a much more abundant clone one base away, this may be a read error. Other DNA sequences in this sample translate to the same CDR3. The chain couples TRBV20-1 to TRBJ2-3; 14 positions match TRBD2. CDR1 and CDR2 (germline): DFQATT, SNEGSKA (reference sequence). This CDR3 spans 15 amino acids. The DNA for the CDR3 is TGCAGTGCTAACACTGGACTAGCGGGGGGAGATACGCAGTACTTT. It is translated as CSANTGLAGGDTQYF.

This clone is deemed medium-sized. The rearrangement uses TRBV28 and TRBJ1-2, with 8 bases that match TRBD1. The CDR3 loop spans 14 amino acids. In germline, CDR1 is MDHEN, CDR2 SYDVKM. J gave up 7 bases and V 10 bases, and 14 bases lay outside the gene matches. CDR3 region: CAIRLVGQVGGYTF. DNA of the CDR3: TGTGCCATCCGACTGGTGGGACAGGTTGGTGGCTACACCTTC.

The table lists this clone with many counts. The chain carries TRBV5-1 and TRBJ2-6; the D is unclear. V was pared by 4 bases and J by 0 bases, with 14 bases between. Germline CDR1 and CDR2: SGHRS and YFSETQ. This CDR3 contains 17 residues. The CDR3 coding sequence is TGCGCCAGCAGCATACTTAATGCTCCCTCTGGGGCCAACGTCCTGACTTTC. This sequence encodes CASSILNAPSGANVLTF.

This clone was counted between two and nine times. The missing conserved phenylalanine or tryptophan at the end of this CDR3 makes a read error likely. The rearrangement links TRBV6-2 or TRBV6-3 to TRBJ1-1; 9 bases are shared with TRBD1. Germline loops: CDR1 MNHEY, CDR2 SVGEGT. V trimming: 4 bases; J trimming: 11 bases; junction bases outside the gene matches: 5. This CDR3 is 12 amino acids long. In DNA form, the CDR3 reads TGTGCCAGCAGTTCCAACAGGGGGCAGGCTTTCTCT. Its protein is CASSSNRGQAFS.

As regards this clone: A junction end diverges from the germline sequence, so it may reflect a read error. The rearrangement uses TRBV27 and TRBJ2-1; D is uncertain. The CDR3 spans 11 residues. The germline gives CDR1 MNHEY, CDR2 SMNVEV (reference sequence). The CDR3 loop reads CDSSSENEQFF. The CDR3 nucleotides are TGTGACAGCAGTTCCGAAAATGAGCAGTTCTTC.

Only a few counts were recorded for this clone. This clone may be a read error of a much larger clone one base away. CDR3 bases: TGTGCCAGCAGCTTAGGGCATAGCGGGGCCTACAATGAGCAGTTCTTC. It encodes CASSLGHSGAYNEQFF. The gene calls are TRBV7-2 and TRBJ2-1, with 8 nucleotides matching TRBD2. This CDR3 has 16 amino acids. Trimming removed 1 base from V and 2 bases from J; junction bases left unmatched: 4. From germline, CDR1 is SGHTA and CDR2 FQGNSA. Full variable domain (rest looked up from reference TRBV7-2 and TRBJ2-1): GAGVSQSPSNKVTEKGKDVELRCDPISGHTALYWYRQSLGQGLEFLIYFQGNSAPDKSGLPSDRFSAERTGGSVSTLTIQRTQQEDSAVYLCASSLGHSGAYNEQFFGPGTRLTVL.

V usage is TRBV6-1 and J usage is TRBJ2-3, with TRBD2 as a possible D gene (6 bases). Germline CDR1 is MNHNS and CDR2 is SASEGT. The CDR3 is made up of 13 amino acids. V was trimmed by 7 bases and J by 3 bases, leaving 11 bases between them. CDR3 sequence reads: CASMIGSTDTQYF. CDR3 nucleotide sequence: TGTGCCAGCATGATCGGGAGTACAGATACGCAGTATTTT.

The V and J genes are TRBV5-1 and TRBJ2-2; 10 bases map to TRBD2. Trimming cost V 3 bases and J 6 bases; bases outside gene matches: 8. The CDR3 has 16 residues. Germline V lookup: CDR1 SGHRS, CDR2 YFSETQ. CDR3: CASSWGTSGMSGELFF. CDR3 nucleotide sequence: TGCGCCAGCAGCTGGGGTACTAGCGGGATGTCCGGGGAGCTGTTTTTT.

This clone was counted many times. The V call is TRBV20-1, the J call TRBJ1-1, with 7 nucleotides matching TRBD1. The CDR3 sequence is 13 residues long. Germline CDR1 and CDR2: DFQATT and SNEGSKA (reference sequence). The CDR3 region is CSGSGQLNTEAFF. The CDR3 coding sequence is TGCAGCGGATCGGGACAGTTGAACACTGAAGCTTTCTTT.

This clone was detected many times. At one end the junction does not follow the germline gene, possibly because of a read error. This sequence joins TRBV7-2 and TRBJ2-5, with D possibly TRBD2 on 9 matching bases. The germline CDR1 and CDR2 sequences are SGHTA and FQGNSA. This CDR3 comprises 15 residues. The CDR3 DNA follows: TGTGCCAGCAGCCTAGCGGGGACAGGCCAAGAGACCCAGTACTTC. It codes for CASSLAGTGQETQYF. The full variable domain, rest sourced from reference TRBV7-2 and TRBJ2-5, is GAGVSQSPSNKVTEKGKDVELRCDPISGHTALYWYRQSLGQGLEFLIYFQGNSAPDKSGLPSDRFSAERTGGSVSTLTIQRTQQEDSAVYLCASSLAGTGQETQYFGPGTRLLVL.

V and J are TRBV19 and TRBJ2-1; 8 nucleotides align to TRBD2. The CDR3 consists of 17 residues. Germline V gene data show CDR1 as LNHDA and CDR2 as SQIVND (reference sequence). V was clipped by 5 bases and J by 4 bases; unmatched bases: 13. CDR3 DNA: TGTGCCAGTAGTGTCTTCCAGGGCGGGGGGTCTTACAATGAGCAGTTCTTC. This encodes CASSVFQGGGSYNEQFF. Supplemented by reference TRBV19 and TRBJ2-1, the full variable domain reads DGGITQSPKYLFRKEGQNVTLSCEQNLNHDAMYWYRQDPGQGLRLIYYSQIVNDFQKGDIAEGYSVSREKKESFPLTVTSAQKNPTAFYLCASSVFQGGGSYNEQFFGPGTRLTVL.

Judged by abundance, this clone is medium-sized (0.01 to 0.1%). The gene calls are TRBV6-2 or TRBV6-3 and TRBJ1-2; D ambiguous. The V gene lost 5 bases and the J gene lost 7 bases, with 11 bases spanning the gap. Per germline, CDR1 MNHEY and CDR2 SVGEGT. This CDR3 is 12 amino acids long. The CDR3 nucleotides are TGTGCCAGCAGTAGCCGGGTCCCTGGCTACACCTTC. Translated: CASSSRVPGYTF.

This clone is categorized as medium-sized. The chain employs TRBV28 and TRBJ1-3; no clear D. The germline V gene encodes CDR1 MDHEN and CDR2 SYDVKM. Trimming removed 0 bases from V and 0 bases from J, with 9 bases in between. The CDR3 consists of 16 residues. CDR3 sequence (DNA): TGTGCCAGCAGTTTATGGCAGGAAAGCTCTGGAAACACCATATATTTT. Translating gives CASSLWQESSGNTIYF.

To note about this clone: A read error may be the cause here, since a much bigger clone is one base away. The chain links TRBV20-1 to TRBJ2-5, with D unresolved. Germline assignment: CDR1 DFQATT and CDR2 SNEGSKA (reference sequence). This CDR3 region has 9 residues. The DNA for the CDR3 is TGCAGGTGGGTAGAGACCCAGTACTTC. As protein: CRWVETQYF.

Remarks on this clone: It may be a read error: a sequence one base away is much more abundant. In the same sample, other DNA sequences code for this CDR3. This chain uses TRBV5-4 with TRBJ1-1; tentative D call: TRBD1 (6 bases). Germline assignment: CDR1 SGHNT and CDR2 YYREEE (reference sequence). This CDR3 comprises 16 residues. V dropped 4 bases and J dropped 1 base, with 17 bases sitting between them. The CDR3, as DNA: TGTGCCAGCAGCCTGGGAGGGCAGGGGTCGAACACTGAAGCTTTCTTT. Residues: CASSLGGQGSNTEAFF.

This clone was picked up a small number of times. The chain combines TRBV28 with TRBJ1-5, with 7 bases fitting TRBD1. This CDR3 contains 14 residues. V lost 3 bases and J lost 5; bases outside the gene matches: 4. Per the germline V gene, CDR1 is MDHEN and CDR2 is SYDVKM. The CDR3 sequence: CASSLRGRDQPQHF. The CDR3 nucleotides read TGTGCCAGCAGTTTGAGGGGGCGGGATCAGCCCCAGCATTTT. Using reference TRBV28 and TRBJ1-5 for the parts outside the CDR3, the full variable domain is DVKVTQSSRYLVKRTGEKVFLECVQDMDHENMFWYRQDPGLGLRLIYFSYDVKMKEKGDIPEGYSVSREKKERFSLILESASTNQTSMYLCASSLRGRDQPQHFGDGTRLSIL.

This clone turned up a few times. This rearrangement joins TRBV28 to TRBJ1-4; 7 positions match TRBD1. This CDR3 contains 18 residues. J was trimmed by 6 bases and V by 3 bases; bases with no gene match: 16. Looked up from germline, CDR1 is MDHEN and CDR2 is SYDVKM. CDR3 residues: CASSLPGQSRKWDEKLFF. For the CDR3, the DNA is TGTGCCAGCAGTTTGCCGGGACAGTCAAGAAAGTGGGATGAAAAACTGTTTTTT.

The rearrangement links TRBV6-1 to TRBJ2-7; the D gene could be TRBD1 or TRBD2 (5 bases each). Per germline, CDR1 MNHNS and CDR2 SASEGT. V lost 5 bases and J 2 bases, leaving 13 bases between the germline ends. The CDR3 runs 14 residues. This CDR3 reads CASSQSGTTYEQYF. In DNA, the CDR3 is TGTGCCAGCAGTCAGTCCGGGACCACCTACGAGCAGTACTTC.

This clone was seen ten or more times. The chain joins TRBV19 to TRBJ2-4; D is possibly TRBD1 (6 bases). V lost 6 bases, J lost 3 bases, and 15 bases lay in between. This CDR3 is built from 15 residues. Germline V gives CDR1 LNHDA, CDR2 SQIVND (reference sequence). CDR3 DNA sequence: TGTGCCAGTAGGGGTGGGGGCGCAGGCAAAAACATTCAGTACTTC. This translates into CASRGGGAGKNIQYF.

This clone came up many times. The chain uses TRBV18 and TRBJ1-6, with a possible D match to TRBD1 (5 bases). Trimming cost V 3 bases and J 7 bases, with 10 bases left between them. The CDR3 consists of 14 residues. Germline V gene data show CDR1 as KGHSH and CDR2 as LQKENI. The CDR3 coding sequence is TGTGCCAGCTCACCGGAAGGGGCGAATTCACCCCTCCACTTT. It is translated as CASSPEGANSPLHF.

This clone was seen at least ten times. The sample contains more than one DNA sequence encoding this CDR3. The rearrangement uses TRBV20-1 and TRBJ1-1, with D uncertain. The germline V gene has CDR1 DFQATT and CDR2 SNEGSKA (reference sequence). Trimming took 6 bases from V and 4 from J, leaving 9 bases between them. The CDR3 loop spans 11 amino acids. CDR3 protein: CSAVKSTEAFF. The CDR3 DNA reads TGCAGTGCGGTAAAGAGCACTGAAGCTTTCTTT.

This clone showed up many times. The chain combines TRBV5-1 with TRBJ2-3; tentative D call: TRBD2 (5 bases). There are 16 residues in the CDR3. Per germline, CDR1 SGHRS and CDR2 YFSETQ. Trimming removed 4 bases from V and 1 base from J, with 16 bases in between. The CDR3 DNA sequence: TGCGCCAGCAGCACCTGGGGAGTCACTGGCACAGATACGCAGTATTTT. It codes for CASSTWGVTGTDTQYF.

The table lists this clone with a few counts. It may be a read error: a sequence one base away is much more abundant. The V call is TRBV9, the J call TRBJ2-2, with no clear D. This CDR3 spans 11 amino acids. V was cut by 7 bases and J by 8 bases, with 9 bases left in between. Germline-derived CDR1 and CDR2 are SGDLS and YYNGEE. The CDR3 nucleotides are TGTGCCAGCGCATGGTGGGGGGAGCTGTTTTTT. It yields the protein CASAWWGELFF.

This clone was seen repeatedly, ten times or more. The gene calls are TRBV2 and TRBJ1-1; possible D gene TRBD1, 5 bases. The CDR3 contains 11 residues. Germline CDR1 reads SNHLY; CDR2 reads FYNNEI. The V end was cut by 5 bases, the J end by 8 bases, with 9 bases between. The CDR3 DNA reads TGTGCCAGCAGTTACGAGGGGGAAGCTTTCTTT. Its protein is CASSYEGEAFF.

This clone was detected many times. The chain links TRBV9 to TRBJ1-2, with D tentatively TRBD1 (5 bases). The V gene lost 3 bases and the J gene lost 0 bases, with 12 bases spanning the gap. This CDR3 is 15 amino acids long. Germline CDR1 and CDR2: SGDLS and YYNGEE. The CDR3 DNA follows: TGTGCCAGCAGCGGAATGACAGCATCTAACTATGGCTACACCTTC. It translates to CASSGMTASNYGYTF.